The 18 T cell receptor beta chains below were found in one sample sequenced in a study of Ad26.COV2.S vaccination and SARS-CoV-2 variants. Sample treatment: about 20 received Ad26.COV2.S at low or high dose, single or two shots; 5 received placebo; per-sample allocation not given. Sampling occurred on day 63 after the first vaccine or placebo injection. Some clones are missing from TCRdb's copy, which holds only in-frame ones; the method was immunoSEQ multiplex PCR. The table records more than 300,000 clones, around four fifths of them present only once. Sequenced here: peripheral blood, sampled in a trial of Ad26.COV2.S vaccine versus placebo. The source is a person between 18 and 65 years old who received the Ad26.COV2.S COVID-19 vaccine or a placebo.

The V gene is TRBV5-1, the J gene TRBJ2-7; 8 bases fit TRBD1. Per the germline V gene, CDR1 is SGHRS and CDR2 is YFSETQ. V lost 4 bases, J lost 2 bases, and 8 bases stayed unmatched. The CDR3 spans 15 residues. The DNA of the CDR3 is TGCGCCAGCAGCCAGACAGGGGCACCCACCTACGAGCAGTACTTC. It yields the protein CASSQTGAPTYEQYF.

This clone was seen more than once but under ten times. The V gene is TRBV15, the J gene TRBJ2-3; the match to TRBD1 covers 8 bases. V was clipped by 4 bases and J by 6 bases; unmatched bases: 3. The CDR3 consists of 13 residues. Germline loops: CDR1 LNHNV, CDR2 YYDKDF (reference sequence). DNA for the CDR3: TGTGCCACCAGCAACCGACAGGGGGATACGCAGTATTTT. This encodes CATSNRQGDTQYF.

The gene calls are TRBV19 and TRBJ1-3; D not certain. Between the trimmed V and J ends, which lost 7 bases and 0 bases, there was a span of 10 bases. The germline V gene encodes CDR1 LNHDA and CDR2 SQIVND (reference sequence). The CDR3 sequence is 14 residues long. The CDR3 DNA follows: TGTGCCAGTAACCCAACCTACTCTGGAAACACCATATATTTT. It specifies CASNPTYSGNTIYF.

The J gene is TRBJ2-7, the V gene TRBV6-1; D might be TRBD2 (6 bases). V was shortened by 2 bases and J by 1 base, with 15 bases between the two germline ends. The germline V gene has CDR1 MNHNS and CDR2 SASEGT. The CDR3 covers 16 residues. The CDR3 DNA is TGTGCCAGCAGTGAACGGGGAGGCCTTACTTCCTACGAGCAGTACTTC. Protein product: CASSERGGLTSYEQYF.

This sequence joins TRBV7-8 and TRBJ2-3, with unresolved D. This CDR3 is built from 12 residues. Germline V gives CDR1 SGHVS, CDR2 FQNEAQ. V was trimmed by 5 bases and J by 2 bases, leaving 5 bases between them. DNA of the CDR3: TGTGCCAGCAGCCCTTACACAGATACGCAGTATTTT. Translating it yields CASSPYTDTQYF. Combining the CDR3 with reference TRBV7-8 and TRBJ2-3 gives the whole variable domain GAGVSQSPRYKVAKRGQDVALRCDPISGHVSLFWYQQALGQGPEFLTYFQNEAQLDKSGLPSDRFFAERPEGSVSTLKIQRTQQEDSAVYLCASSPYTDTQYFGPGTRLTVL.

This clone came up a few times. The chain employs TRBV6-1 and TRBJ1-6; D not resolved. V was clipped by 4 bases and J by 0 bases, with 10 bases between them. Germline lookup yields CDR1 MNHNS and CDR2 SASEGT. The CDR3 length is 16 residues. In DNA form, the CDR3 reads TGTGCCAGCAGTGCCGGGAGGAGCTCCTATAATTCACCCCTCCACTTT. This translates into CASSAGRSSYNSPLHF.

This chain connects TRBV4-1 to TRBJ1-1, with D possibly TRBD1 on 6 matching bases. V lost 4 bases, J lost 3 bases, and 15 bases lay in between. The CDR3 extends over 15 amino acids. Germline CDR1 is MGHRA and CDR2 is YSYEKL. CDR3 sequence: CASSRARGFDTEAFF. Written as DNA, the CDR3 is TGCGCCAGCAGCCGCGCGAGGGGGTTCGACACTGAAGCTTTCTTT.

Worth noting for this clone: Other DNA sequences from this sample encode an identical CDR3 as well. J is TRBJ1-6 and V is TRBV7-3; D call uncertain. Trimming stripped 5 bases from V and 6 bases from J, with 8 bases between. CDR3 size: 13 residues. The germline V gene has CDR1 SGHTA and CDR2 FQGTGA. The CDR3, as DNA: TGTGCCAGCAGCCCCGACCGTAATTCACCCCTCCACTTT. It is translated as CASSPDRNSPLHF.

V usage is TRBV7-2 and J usage is TRBJ1-3, with D tentatively TRBD1 (5 bases). Trimming took off 3 bases at V and 0 bases at J, with 12 bases between the two ends. The CDR3 sequence is 16 residues long. CDR1 and CDR2 from the germline V gene are SGHTA and FQGNSA. CDR3 residues: CASSLVPGGSGNTIYF. Written as DNA, the CDR3 is TGTGCCAGCAGCTTGGTCCCCGGGGGCTCTGGAAACACCATATATTTT.

The chain employs TRBV6-5 and TRBJ2-3; D unclear. Trimming took 5 bases from V and 5 from J, leaving 14 bases between them. CDR1 MNHEY and CDR2 SVGAGI come from the germline V gene. This CDR3 region has 14 residues. The CDR3 DNA is TGTGCCAGCAGTCTCTATCTGGGGATAGATACGCAGTATTTT. It yields the protein CASSLYLGIDTQYF.

The chain links TRBV28 to TRBJ1-2; 7 bases fit TRBD1. Germline V CDR1 and CDR2: MDHEN, SYDVKM. The CDR3 extends over 14 amino acids. V lost 6 bases to trimming and J lost 4 bases; unmatched junction nucleotides: 8. The CDR3 bases are TGTGCCAGCAGGGTGGGACAGCGCACCTATGGCTACACCTTC. Translation: CASRVGQRTYGYTF.

The chain combines TRBV14 with TRBJ2-3; the D is unclear. V was shortened by 0 bases and J by 8 bases, with 9 bases between the two germline ends. CDR1 and CDR2 from the germline V gene are SGHDN and FVKESK. CDR3 length: 13 amino acids. CDR3 nucleotides: TGTGCCAGCAGCCAAGATCCCGGTCGTACGCAGTATTTT. It specifies CASSQDPGRTQYF.

V gene TRBV19 combines with J gene TRBJ1-2, with 9 bases that match TRBD1. Germline-derived CDR1 and CDR2 are LNHDA and SQIVND (reference sequence). This CDR3 comprises 14 residues. J lost 0 bases, V lost 6 bases, and 2 bases had no gene match. CDR3 sequence: CASRNRGPNYGYTF. The CDR3 DNA reads as TGTGCCAGTAGGAACAGGGGGCCTAACTATGGCTACACCTTC.

V usage is TRBV6-6 and J usage is TRBJ1-2; D might be TRBD1 (5 bases). The CDR3 loop spans 15 amino acids. Trimming took 5 bases from V and 6 from J, leaving 19 bases between them. Per the germline V gene, CDR1 is MNHNY and CDR2 is SVGAGI (reference sequence). CDR3 in DNA: TGTGCCAGCAGTCGAGGACGGCAACAGGTAGATGGCTACACCTTC. Translation gives CASSRGRQQVDGYTF.

This chain uses TRBV9 with TRBJ2-2; D is possibly TRBD2 (6 bases). Between the trimmed V and J ends, which lost 5 bases and 3 bases, there was a span of 11 bases. The CDR3 totals 14 residues. Germline V gene sequence: CDR1 SGDLS, CDR2 YYNGEE. CDR3 DNA sequence: TGTGCCAGCAGGGACGGGGACTACACCGGGGAGCTGTTTTTT. Its protein product is CASRDGDYTGELFF.

The rearrangement joins TRBV6-5 to TRBJ1-2; 11 nucleotides align to TRBD1. The CDR3 sequence is 15 residues long. Germline-derived CDR1 and CDR2 are MNHEY and SVGAGI. The V and J ends lost 4 bases and 7 bases, in that order; junction bases with no gene match: 8. Here the CDR3 DNA reads TGTGCCAGCAGTTCACCGGGACAGGGGGAGATTGGCTACACCTTC. Amino acid sequence: CASSSPGQGEIGYTF.

V usage is TRBV7-9 and J usage is TRBJ2-3; 8 nucleotides match TRBD2. The germline V gene has CDR1 SEHNR and CDR2 FQNEAQ (reference sequence). V was clipped by 5 bases and J by 2 bases; unmatched bases: 15. The CDR3 runs 18 residues. CDR3 region: CASSPSGGGPKITDTQYF. CDR3 DNA: TGTGCCAGCAGCCCGAGCGGGGGCGGACCCAAGATCACAGATACGCAGTATTTT.

V gene TRBV29-1 combines with J gene TRBJ1-4, with a weak D call TRBD1 (6 bases). Germline values: CDR1 SQVTM, CDR2 ANQGSEA. With 6 bases removed from V and 2 bases from J, the gap between germline ends came to 13 bases. The CDR3 consists of 14 residues. The CDR3 DNA sequence: TGCAGCGTCCATAGGACAGCTACTAATGAAAAACTGTTTTTT. Translated: CSVHRTATNEKLFF.